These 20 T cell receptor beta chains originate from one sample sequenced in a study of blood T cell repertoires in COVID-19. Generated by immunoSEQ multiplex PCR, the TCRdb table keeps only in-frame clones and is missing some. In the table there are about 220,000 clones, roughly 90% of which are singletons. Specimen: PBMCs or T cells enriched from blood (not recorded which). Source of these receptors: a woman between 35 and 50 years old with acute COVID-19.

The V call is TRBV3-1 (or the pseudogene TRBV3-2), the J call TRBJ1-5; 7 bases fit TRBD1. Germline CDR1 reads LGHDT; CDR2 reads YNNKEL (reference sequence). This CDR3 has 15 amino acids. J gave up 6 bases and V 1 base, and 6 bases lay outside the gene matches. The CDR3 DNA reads TGTGCCAGCAGCCAAGGTTCGGCAGGGGGTCAGCCCCAGCATTTT. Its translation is CASSQGSAGGQPQHF.

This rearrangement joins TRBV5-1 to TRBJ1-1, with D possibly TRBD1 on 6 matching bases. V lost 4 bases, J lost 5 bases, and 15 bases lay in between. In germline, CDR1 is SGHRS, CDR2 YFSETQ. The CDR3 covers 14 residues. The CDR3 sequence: CASSKTGRATEAFF. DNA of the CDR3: TGCGCCAGCAGCAAAACAGGGAGAGCAACTGAAGCTTTCTTT.

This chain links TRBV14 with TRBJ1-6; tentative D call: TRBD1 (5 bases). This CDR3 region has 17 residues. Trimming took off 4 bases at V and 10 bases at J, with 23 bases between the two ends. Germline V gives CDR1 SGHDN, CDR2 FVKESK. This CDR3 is CASSRLTPTESLSPLHF. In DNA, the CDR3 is TGTGCCAGCAGCCGCTTGACGCCGACAGAATCCTTATCACCCCTCCACTTT.

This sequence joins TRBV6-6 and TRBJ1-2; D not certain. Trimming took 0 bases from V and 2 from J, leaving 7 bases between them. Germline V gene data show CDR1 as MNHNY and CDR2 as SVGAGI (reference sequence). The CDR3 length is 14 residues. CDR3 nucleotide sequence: TGTGCCAGCAGTTACTCAACAGAGAACTATGGCTACACCTTC. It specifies CASSYSTENYGYTF.

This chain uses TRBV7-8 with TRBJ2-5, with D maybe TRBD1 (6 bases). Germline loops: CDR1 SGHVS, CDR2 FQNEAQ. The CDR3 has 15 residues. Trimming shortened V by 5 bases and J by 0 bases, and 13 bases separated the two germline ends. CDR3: CASSPDRTHQETQYF. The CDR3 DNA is TGTGCCAGCAGCCCCGACAGGACCCACCAAGAGACCCAGTACTTC.

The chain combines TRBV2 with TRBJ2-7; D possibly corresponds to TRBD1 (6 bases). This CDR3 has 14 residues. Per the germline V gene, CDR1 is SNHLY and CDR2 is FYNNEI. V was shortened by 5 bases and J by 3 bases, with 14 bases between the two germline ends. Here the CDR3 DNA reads TGTGCCAGCAGTTCAAGGACAGTACTCTACGAGCAGTACGTC. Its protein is CASSSRTVLYEQYV.

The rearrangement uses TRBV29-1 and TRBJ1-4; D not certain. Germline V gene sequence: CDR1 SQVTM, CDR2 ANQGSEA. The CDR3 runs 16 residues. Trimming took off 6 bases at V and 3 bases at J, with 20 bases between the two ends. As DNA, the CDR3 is TGCAGCGTCCTTCTTATCGAGGGAGGTTCTAATGAAAAACTGTTTTTT. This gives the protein CSVLLIEGGSNEKLFF.

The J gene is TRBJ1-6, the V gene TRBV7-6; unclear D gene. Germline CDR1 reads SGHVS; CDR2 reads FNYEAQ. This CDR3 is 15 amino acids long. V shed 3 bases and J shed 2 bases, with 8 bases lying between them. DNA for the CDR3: TGTGCCAGCAGCTTCTCTGGCCCCTATAATTCACCCCTCCACTTT. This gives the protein CASSFSGPYNSPLHF.

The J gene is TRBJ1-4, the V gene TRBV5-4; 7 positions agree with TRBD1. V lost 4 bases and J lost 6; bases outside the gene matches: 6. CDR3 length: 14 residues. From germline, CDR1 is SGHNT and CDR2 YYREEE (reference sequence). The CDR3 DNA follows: TGTGCCAGCAGCCGGGACAGCGGTGATGAAAAACTGTTTTTT. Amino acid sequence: CASSRDSGDEKLFF.

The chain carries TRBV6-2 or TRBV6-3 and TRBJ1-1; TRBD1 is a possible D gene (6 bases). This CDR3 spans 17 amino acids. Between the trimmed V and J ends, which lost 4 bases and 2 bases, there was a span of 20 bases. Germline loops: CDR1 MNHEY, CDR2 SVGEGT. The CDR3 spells CASSFPTGIKRNTEAFF. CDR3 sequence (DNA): TGTGCCAGCAGTTTCCCTACAGGGATTAAGAGAAACACTGAAGCTTTCTTT.

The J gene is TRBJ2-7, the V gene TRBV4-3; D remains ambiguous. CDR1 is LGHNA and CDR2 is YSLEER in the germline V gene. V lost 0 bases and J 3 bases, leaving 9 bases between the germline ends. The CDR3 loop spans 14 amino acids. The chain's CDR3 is CASSQDISGYEQYF. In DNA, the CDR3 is TGCGCCAGCAGCCAAGATATATCCGGCTACGAGCAGTACTTC.

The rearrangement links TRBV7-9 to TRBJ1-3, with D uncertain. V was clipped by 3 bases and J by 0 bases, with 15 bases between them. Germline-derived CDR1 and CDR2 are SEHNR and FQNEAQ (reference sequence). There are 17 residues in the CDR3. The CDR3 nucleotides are TGTGCCAGCAGCTTGCAATCAAACGGACTCTCTGGAAACACCATATATTTT. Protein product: CASSLQSNGLSGNTIYF.

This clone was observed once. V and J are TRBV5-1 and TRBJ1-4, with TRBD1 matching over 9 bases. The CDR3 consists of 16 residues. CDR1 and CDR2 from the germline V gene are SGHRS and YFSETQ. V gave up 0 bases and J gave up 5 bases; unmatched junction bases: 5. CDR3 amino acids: CASSLGAGQGNEKLFF. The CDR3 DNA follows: TGCGCCAGCAGCTTGGGAGCCGGACAGGGGAATGAAAAACTGTTTTTT.

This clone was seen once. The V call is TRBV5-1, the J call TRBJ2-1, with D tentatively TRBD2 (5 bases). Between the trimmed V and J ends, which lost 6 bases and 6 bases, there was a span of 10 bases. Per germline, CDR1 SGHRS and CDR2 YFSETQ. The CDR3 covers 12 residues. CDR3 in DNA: TGCGCCAGCATCGGGGAGACCAATGAGCAGTTCTTC. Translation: CASIGETNEQFF.

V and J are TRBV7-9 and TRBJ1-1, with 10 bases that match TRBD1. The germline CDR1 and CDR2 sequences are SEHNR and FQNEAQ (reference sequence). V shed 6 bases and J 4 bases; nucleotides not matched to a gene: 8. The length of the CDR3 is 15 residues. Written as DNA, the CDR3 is TGTGCCAGCAGGGGGAGACAGGGGGCGGGCACTGAAGCTTTCTTT. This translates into CASRGRQGAGTEAFF.

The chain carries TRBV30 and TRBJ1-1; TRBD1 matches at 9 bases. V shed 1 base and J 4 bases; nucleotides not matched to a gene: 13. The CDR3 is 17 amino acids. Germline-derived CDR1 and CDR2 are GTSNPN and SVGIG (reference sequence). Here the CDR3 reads CAWSESPLRDRVTEAFF. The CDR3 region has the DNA TGTGCCTGGAGTGAGTCGCCGCTCAGGGACAGGGTCACTGAAGCTTTCTTT.

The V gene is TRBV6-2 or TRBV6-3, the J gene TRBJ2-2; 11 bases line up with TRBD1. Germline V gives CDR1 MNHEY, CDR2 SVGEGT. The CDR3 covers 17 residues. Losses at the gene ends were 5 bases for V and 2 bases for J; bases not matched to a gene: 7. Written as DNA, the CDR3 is TGTGCCAGCAGTCAACAAGGACAGGGGGCAAACACCGGGGAGCTGTTTTTT. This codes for CASSQQGQGANTGELFF.

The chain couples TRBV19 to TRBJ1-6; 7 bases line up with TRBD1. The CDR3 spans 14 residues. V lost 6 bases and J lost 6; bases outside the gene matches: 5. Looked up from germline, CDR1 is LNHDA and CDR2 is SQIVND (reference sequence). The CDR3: CASRQTGTNSPLHF. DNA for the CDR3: TGTGCCAGTAGACAGACAGGGACTAATTCACCCCTCCACTTT. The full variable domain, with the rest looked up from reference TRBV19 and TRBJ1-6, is DGGITQSPKYLFRKEGQNVTLSCEQNLNHDAMYWYRQDPGQGLRLIYYSQIVNDFQKGDIAEGYSVSREKKESFPLTVTSAQKNPTAFYLCASRQTGTNSPLHFGNGTRLTVT.

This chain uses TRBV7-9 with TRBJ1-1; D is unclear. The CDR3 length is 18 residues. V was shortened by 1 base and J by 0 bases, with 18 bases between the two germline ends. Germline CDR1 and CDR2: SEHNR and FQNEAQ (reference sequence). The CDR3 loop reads CASSLEASLSKLNTEAFF. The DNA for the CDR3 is TGTGCCAGCAGCTTAGAAGCATCTCTCTCCAAGTTGAACACTGAAGCTTTCTTT. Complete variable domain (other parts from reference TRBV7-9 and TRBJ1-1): DTGVSQNPRHKITKRGQNVTFRCDPISEHNRLYWYRQTLGQGPEFLTYFQNEAQLEKSRLLSDRFSAERPKGSFSTLEIQRTEQGDSAMYLCASSLEASLSKLNTEAFFGQGTRLTVV.

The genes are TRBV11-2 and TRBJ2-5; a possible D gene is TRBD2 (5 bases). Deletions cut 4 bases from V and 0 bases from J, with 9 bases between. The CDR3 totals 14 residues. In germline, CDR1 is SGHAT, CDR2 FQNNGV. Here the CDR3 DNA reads TGTGCCAGCAGCTACGGACTTAACCAAGAGACCCAGTACTTC. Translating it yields CASSYGLNQETQYF.